This T cell receptor (beta chain) is from a study of T-cell memory formation after mild COVID-19. General observations from the study: While clones contracting from day 15 to 85 were balanced between CD4 and CD8, later expanders leaned CD4+.

J gave up 5 bases and V 2 bases, and 9 bases lay outside the gene matches. CDR1 is SGHKS and CDR2 is YYEKEE in the germline V gene (reference sequence). The CDR3 consists of 16 residues. This clonotype was seen only a few times. What it recognizes is unknown. From the 5' RACE reads, TCRdb called clonotypes with MiXCR, one entry per CDR3 protein. The sample consists of around 150,000 distinct CDR3 sequences, 9.5% to 13% of them appearing once. The receptor comes from a man aged 18-30 years who had mild COVID-19 (a few samples of this study predate the infection). Cell type and time point are not known. This rearrangement joins TRBV5-5 to TRBJ1-1, with 10 bases matching TRBD1. Sequenced input: PBMCs or a T cell subset sorted from them (not recorded which). The CDR3 spells CASSFWDRGWLTEAFF. As DNA, the CDR3 is TGTGCCAGCAGCTTTTGGGACAGGGGCTGGTTGACTGAAGCTTTCTTT.